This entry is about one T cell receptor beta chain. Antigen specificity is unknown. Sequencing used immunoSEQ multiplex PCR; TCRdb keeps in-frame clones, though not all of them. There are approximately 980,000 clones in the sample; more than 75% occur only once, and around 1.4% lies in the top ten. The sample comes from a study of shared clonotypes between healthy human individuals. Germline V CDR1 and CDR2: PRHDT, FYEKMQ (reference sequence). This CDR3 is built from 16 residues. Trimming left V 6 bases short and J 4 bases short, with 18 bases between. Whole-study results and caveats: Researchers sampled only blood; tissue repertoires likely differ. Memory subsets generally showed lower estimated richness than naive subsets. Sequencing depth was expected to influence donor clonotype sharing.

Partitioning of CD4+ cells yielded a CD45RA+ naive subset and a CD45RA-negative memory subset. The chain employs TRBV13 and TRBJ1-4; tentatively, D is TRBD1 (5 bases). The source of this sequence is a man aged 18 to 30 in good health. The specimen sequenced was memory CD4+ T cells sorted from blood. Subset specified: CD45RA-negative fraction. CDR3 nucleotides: TGTGCCAGCAGATCCTCCCGGGACTTCCTTAATGAAAAACTGTTTTTT. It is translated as CASRSSRDFLNEKLFF.